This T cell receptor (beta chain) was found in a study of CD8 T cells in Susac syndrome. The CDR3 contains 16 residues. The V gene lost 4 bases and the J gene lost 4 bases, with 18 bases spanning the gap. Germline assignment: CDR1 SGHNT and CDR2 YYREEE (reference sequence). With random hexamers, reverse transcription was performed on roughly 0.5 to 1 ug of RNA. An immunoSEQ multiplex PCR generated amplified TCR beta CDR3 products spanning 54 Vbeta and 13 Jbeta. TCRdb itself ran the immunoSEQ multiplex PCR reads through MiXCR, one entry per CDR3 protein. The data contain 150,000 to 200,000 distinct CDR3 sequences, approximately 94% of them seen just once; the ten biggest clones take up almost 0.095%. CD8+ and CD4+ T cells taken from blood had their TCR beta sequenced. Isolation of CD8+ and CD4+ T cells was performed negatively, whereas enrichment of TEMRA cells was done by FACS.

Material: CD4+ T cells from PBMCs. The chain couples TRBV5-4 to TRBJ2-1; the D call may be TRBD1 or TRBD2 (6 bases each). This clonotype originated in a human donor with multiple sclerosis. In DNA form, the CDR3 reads TGTGCCAGCAGCCGAGGGGGGCTACCGAGATACAATGAGCAGTTCTTC. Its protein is CASSRGGLPRYNEQFF.